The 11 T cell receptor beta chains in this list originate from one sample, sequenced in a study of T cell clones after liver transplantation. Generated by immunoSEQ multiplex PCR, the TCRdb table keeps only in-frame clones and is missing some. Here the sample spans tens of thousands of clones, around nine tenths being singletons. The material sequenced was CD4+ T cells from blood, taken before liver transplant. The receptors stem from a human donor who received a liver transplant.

The CDR3 loop reads CASSLDNRVGYTF. In nucleotides, the CDR3 is TGTGCCAGCAGCTTAGATAACCGGGTCGGCTACACCTTC. The chain employs TRBV11-2 and TRBJ1-2; D is unresolved. The CDR3 consists of 13 residues. CDR1 is SGHAT, CDR2 FQNNGV, per germline. With 0 bases removed from V and 8 bases from J, the gap between germline ends came to 10 bases.

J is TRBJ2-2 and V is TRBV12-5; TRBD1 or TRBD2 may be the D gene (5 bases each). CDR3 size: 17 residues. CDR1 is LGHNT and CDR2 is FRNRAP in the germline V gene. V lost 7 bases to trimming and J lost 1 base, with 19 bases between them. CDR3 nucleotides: TGTGCTAGTGCCTTCGCGACCGGGACGGGGAACACCGGGGAGCTGTTTTTT. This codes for CASAFATGTGNTGELFF.

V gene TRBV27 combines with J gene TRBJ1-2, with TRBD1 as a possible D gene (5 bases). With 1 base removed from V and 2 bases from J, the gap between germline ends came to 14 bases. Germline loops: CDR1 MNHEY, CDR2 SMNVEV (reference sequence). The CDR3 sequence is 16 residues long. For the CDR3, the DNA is TGTGCCAGCAGTTTATTGGCCCCGGGGGGGAACTATGGCTACACCTTC. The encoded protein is CASSLLAPGGNYGYTF.

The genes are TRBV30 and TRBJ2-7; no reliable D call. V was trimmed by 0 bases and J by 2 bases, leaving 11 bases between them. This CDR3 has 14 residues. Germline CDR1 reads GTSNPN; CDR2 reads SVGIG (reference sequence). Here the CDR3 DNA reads TGTGCCTGGAGTGTACGAGACTCCGCCTACGAGCAGTACTTC. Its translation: CAWSVRDSAYEQYF.

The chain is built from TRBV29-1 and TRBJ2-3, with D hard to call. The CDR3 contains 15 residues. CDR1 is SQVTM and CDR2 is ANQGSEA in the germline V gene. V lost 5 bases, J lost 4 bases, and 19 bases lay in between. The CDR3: CSVFLGRRKADTQYF. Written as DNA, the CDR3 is TGCAGCGTTTTTCTGGGCAGGAGAAAAGCAGATACGCAGTATTTT.

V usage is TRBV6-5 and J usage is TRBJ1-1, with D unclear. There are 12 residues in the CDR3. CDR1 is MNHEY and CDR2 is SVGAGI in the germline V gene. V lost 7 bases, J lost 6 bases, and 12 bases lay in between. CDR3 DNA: TGTGCCAGCACGGACGGCCGTCCTGAAGCTTTCTTT. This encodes CASTDGRPEAFF.

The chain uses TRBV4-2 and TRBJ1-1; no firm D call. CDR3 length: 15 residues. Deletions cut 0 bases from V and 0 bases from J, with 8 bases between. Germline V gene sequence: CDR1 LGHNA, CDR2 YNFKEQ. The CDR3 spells CASSQDESMNTEAFF. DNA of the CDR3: TGTGCCAGCAGCCAAGATGAGAGCATGAACACTGAAGCTTTCTTT.

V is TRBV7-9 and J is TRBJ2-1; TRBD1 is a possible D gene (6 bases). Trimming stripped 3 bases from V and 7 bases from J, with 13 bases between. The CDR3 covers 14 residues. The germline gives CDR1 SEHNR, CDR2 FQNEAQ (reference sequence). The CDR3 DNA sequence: TGTGCCAGCAGCTTCGCCGGGACAAGGAATGAGCAGTTCTTC. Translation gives CASSFAGTRNEQFF.

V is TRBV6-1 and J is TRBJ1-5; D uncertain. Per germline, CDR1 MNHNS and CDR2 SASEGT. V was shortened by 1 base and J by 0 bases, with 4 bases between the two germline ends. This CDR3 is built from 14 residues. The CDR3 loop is CASSEVTSNQPQHF. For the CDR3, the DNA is TGTGCCAGCAGTGAAGTAACTAGCAATCAGCCCCAGCATTTT.

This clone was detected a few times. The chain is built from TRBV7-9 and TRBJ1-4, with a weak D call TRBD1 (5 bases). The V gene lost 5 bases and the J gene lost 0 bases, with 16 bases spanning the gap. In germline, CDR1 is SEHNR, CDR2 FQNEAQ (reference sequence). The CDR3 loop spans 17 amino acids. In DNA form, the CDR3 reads TGTGCCAGCAGCCCTTGGGGGTCCGTTACAACTAATGAAAAACTGTTTTTT. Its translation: CASSPWGSVTTNEKLFF.

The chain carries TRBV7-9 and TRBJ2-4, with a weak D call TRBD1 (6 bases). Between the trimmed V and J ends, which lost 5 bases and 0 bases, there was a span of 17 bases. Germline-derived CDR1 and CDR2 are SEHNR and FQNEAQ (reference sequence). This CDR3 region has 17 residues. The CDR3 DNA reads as TGTGCCAGCAGCCCAACAAGTACAGGGACAGCCAAAAACATTCAGTACTTC. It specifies CASSPTSTGTAKNIQYF.